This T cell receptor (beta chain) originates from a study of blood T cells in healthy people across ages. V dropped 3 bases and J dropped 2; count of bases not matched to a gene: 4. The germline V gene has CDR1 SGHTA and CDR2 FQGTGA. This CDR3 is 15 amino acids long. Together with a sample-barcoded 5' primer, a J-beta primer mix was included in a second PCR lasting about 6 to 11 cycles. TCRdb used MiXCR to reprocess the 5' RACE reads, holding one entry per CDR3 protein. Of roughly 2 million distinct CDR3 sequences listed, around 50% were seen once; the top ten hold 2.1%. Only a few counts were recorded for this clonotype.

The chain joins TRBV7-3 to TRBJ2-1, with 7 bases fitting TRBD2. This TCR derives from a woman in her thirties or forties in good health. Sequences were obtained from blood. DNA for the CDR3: TGTGCCAGCAGCTTTGCGGGGGTGACCTACAATGAGCAGTTCTTC. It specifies CASSFAGVTYNEQFF. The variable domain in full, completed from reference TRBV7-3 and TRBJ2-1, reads GAGVSQTPSNKVTEKGKYVELRCDPISGHTALYWYRQSLGQGPEFLIYFQGTGAADDSGLPNDRFFAVRPEGSVSTLKIQRTERGDSAVYLCASSFAGVTYNEQFFGPGTRLTVL.